Each of the 20 T cell receptor beta chains below was sequenced from the same sample in a study of OX40 agonist ivuxolimab in advanced cancers. Clones were sequenced by immunoSEQ multiplex PCR, and TCRdb holds only the in-frame ones, with some missing. Counted here are some 43,000 clones, around 87% occurring once; the ten biggest clones make up roughly 33%. The specimen was CD4+ or CD8+ T cells sorted from blood, collected in a trial of the OX40 agonist ivuxolimab. The receptors derive from an adult with an advanced solid tumor such as melanoma, head and neck, liver or kidney cancer.

The chain employs TRBV28 and TRBJ1-2; the match to TRBD1 covers 8 bases. The junction had 4 bases not matched to a gene; V was cut back by 3 bases and J by 4 bases. Germline V CDR1 and CDR2: MDHEN, SYDVKM. This CDR3 has 14 amino acids. The DNA for the CDR3 is TGTGCCAGCAGTTTGGACAGGGAGATCTATGGCTACACCTTC. Its protein product is CASSLDREIYGYTF.

The chain carries TRBV5-1 and TRBJ1-2; 8 bases align to TRBD1. V gave up 4 bases and J gave up 8 bases; unmatched junction bases: 13. Germline values: CDR1 SGHRS, CDR2 YFSETQ. The CDR3 length is 15 residues. The CDR3 DNA sequence: TGCGCCAGCAGCCGTTCGGGACAGGATCTTCAAGGCTACACCTTC. Translated: CASSRSGQDLQGYTF.

The chain couples TRBV6-1 to TRBJ1-1; 8 bases fit TRBD1. From germline, CDR1 is MNHNS and CDR2 SASEGT. V shed 2 bases and J 7 bases; nucleotides not matched to a gene: 9. The CDR3 totals 15 residues. The CDR3 sequence: CASSELASDRGEAFF. The CDR3 coding sequence is TGTGCCAGCAGTGAATTGGCCTCTGACAGGGGTGAAGCTTTCTTT.

The V gene is TRBV7-9, the J gene TRBJ1-2; 9 bases map to TRBD1. Germline CDR1 reads SEHNR; CDR2 reads FQNEAQ (reference sequence). This CDR3 contains 15 residues. J gave up 7 bases and V 5 bases, and 11 bases lay outside the gene matches. The CDR3 spells CASSQTGTGPSGYTF. The CDR3 DNA sequence: TGTGCCAGCAGCCAAACCGGGACAGGGCCCAGTGGCTACACCTTC.

In this sample, this clone turned up a few times. The chain employs TRBV2 and TRBJ2-7, with D possibly called TRBD1 or TRBD2 (5 bases each). Germline loops: CDR1 SNHLY, CDR2 FYNNEI. The CDR3 is made up of 13 amino acids. The V gene lost 4 bases and the J gene lost 0 bases, with 7 bases spanning the gap. The CDR3 sequence is CASSGGTSYEQYF. CDR3 coding DNA: TGTGCCAGCAGTGGAGGGACCTCCTACGAGCAGTACTTC.

The V and J genes are TRBV5-4 and TRBJ1-1, with 7 bases matching TRBD1. V dropped 7 bases and J dropped 1; count of bases not matched to a gene: 7. The CDR3 is 14 amino acids. CDR1 and CDR2 from the germline V gene are SGHNT and YYREEE (reference sequence). CDR3 coding DNA: TGTGCCAGCCGCAGCGAGGGGGCGAACACTGAAGCTTTCTTT. Protein product: CASRSEGANTEAFF. The variable domain in full, with the rest retrieved from reference TRBV5-4 and TRBJ1-1, is ETGVTQSPTHLIKTRGQQVTLRCSSQSGHNTVSWYQQALGQGPQFIFQYYREEENGRGNFPPRFSGLQFPNYSSELNVNALELDDSALYLCASRSEGANTEAFFGQGTRLTVV.

J is TRBJ2-3 and V is TRBV5-1; D not certain. Germline loops: CDR1 SGHRS, CDR2 YFSETQ. The CDR3 is made up of 15 amino acids. Trimming removed 4 bases at V and 4 bases at J, with 16 bases between. The CDR3 loop reads CASSMIPGIPDTQYF. Here the CDR3 DNA reads TGCGCCAGCAGCATGATTCCGGGTATCCCAGATACGCAGTATTTT.

This clone has just a few counts. CDR3 sequence: CASSLLDRDSPLHF. CDR3 coding DNA: TGTGCCAGCAGTTTATTGGACAGAGATTCACCCCTCCACTTT. This chain joins TRBV28 and TRBJ1-6; maybe TRBD1 (6 bases). Germline V CDR1 and CDR2: MDHEN, SYDVKM. The CDR3 length is 14 residues. V was cut by 1 base and J by 8 bases, with 9 bases left in between.

The chain carries TRBV9 and TRBJ2-1; TRBD2 aligns across 9 bases. Trimming removed 0 bases from V and 7 bases from J; junction bases left unmatched: 5. CDR3 length equals 15 residues. CDR1 and CDR2 from the germline V gene are SGDLS and YYNGEE. Written as DNA, the CDR3 is TGTGCCAGCAGCGTAGCATCTAGCGGGGTGAATGAGCAGTTCTTC. It specifies CASSVASSGVNEQFF. Together with reference TRBV9 and TRBJ2-1, the CDR3 gives the full variable domain: DSGVTQTPKHLITATGQRVTLRCSPRSGDLSVYWYQQSLDQGLQFLIQYYNGEERAKGNILERFSAQQFPDLHSELNLSSLELGDSALYFCASSVASSGVNEQFFGPGTRLTVL.

Comments on this clone: An end of the junction does not agree with germline; a read error may underlie this. The chain recombines TRBV10-3 with TRBJ1-5; 9 nucleotides align to TRBD1. The CDR3 length is 13 residues. Germline CDR1 ENHRY, CDR2 SYGVKD. The CDR3 coding sequence is TGTGCCGTCAGGGGGACAGGGAATCAGCCCCAGCATTTT. The encoded protein is CAVRGTGNQPQHF.

The genes are TRBV11-3 and TRBJ2-1, with 14 bases aligning to TRBD2. CDR3 length: 15 amino acids. Germline V gene data show CDR1 as SGHNT and CDR2 as YENEEA. V lost 4 bases to trimming and J lost 6 bases; unmatched junction nucleotides: 2. CDR3 sequence (DNA): TGTGCCAGCAGCTACGGGACTAGCGGGAGCAATGAGCAGTTCTTC. This sequence encodes CASSYGTSGSNEQFF.

The chain employs TRBV18 and TRBJ2-2; 7 nucleotides match TRBD1. J gave up 0 bases and V 6 bases, and 10 bases lay outside the gene matches. Germline CDR1 KGHSH, CDR2 LQKENI. This CDR3 spans 17 amino acids. CDR3 nucleotides: TGTGCCAGCTCGTTATGGGGACAGATCTCGAACACCGGGGAGCTGTTTTTT. This translates into CASSLWGQISNTGELFF.

This chain links TRBV5-6 with TRBJ2-5, with TRBD2 matching over 9 bases. This CDR3 region has 15 residues. J was trimmed by 9 bases and V by 4 bases; bases with no gene match: 13. CDR1 SGHDT and CDR2 YYEEEE come from the germline V gene. CDR3 coding DNA: TGTGCCAGCAGCGCCTGGACTAGCGCATCGGAGGCCCAGTACTTC. Translation: CASSAWTSASEAQYF.

V usage is TRBV14 and J usage is TRBJ2-3; D is ambiguous. The V end lost 4 bases, the J end lost 0 bases, and 8 bases lay between the germline ends. Per germline, CDR1 SGHDN and CDR2 FVKESK. The CDR3 is 14 residues long. The CDR3 DNA is TGTGCCAGCAGCCGCGGTTCTAGCACAGATACGCAGTATTTT. Protein product: CASSRGSSTDTQYF.

The V and J genes are TRBV28 and TRBJ2-7, with 8 bases aligning to TRBD2. Unmatched junction bases numbered 4, after V lost 4 bases and J lost 5 bases. Germline CDR1 and CDR2: MDHEN and SYDVKM. The length of the CDR3 is 13 residues. CDR3 residues: CASSYGGEDEQYF. CDR3 DNA sequence: TGTGCCAGCAGTTACGGGGGGGAGGACGAGCAGTACTTC.

The chain couples TRBV7-8 to TRBJ1-1, with D uncertain. V was trimmed by 5 bases and J by 11 bases, leaving 27 bases between them. Germline CDR1 SGHVS, CDR2 FQNEAQ. This CDR3 comprises 16 residues. In DNA form, the CDR3 reads TGTGCCAGCAGCCCCAATGTATTGGACCCCCCCCGTCGGGCTTTCTTT. Its protein is CASSPNVLDPPRRAFF.

The V gene is TRBV19, the J gene TRBJ2-2; D is possibly TRBD1 or TRBD2 (6 bases each). Germline CDR1 is LNHDA and CDR2 is SQIVND (reference sequence). The V and J ends lost 3 bases and 7 bases respectively, with 15 bases between them. The CDR3 is 15 amino acids. The CDR3 region is CASSIAGGSYGELFF. The CDR3 nucleotides are TGTGCCAGTAGTATCGCCGGGGGCTCATACGGGGAGCTGTTTTTT.

V usage is TRBV14 and J usage is TRBJ2-7; 13 nucleotides line up with TRBD2. The CDR3 runs 17 residues. The V segment lost 0 bases and the J segment 2 bases; nucleotides outside the gene matches: 4. Germline CDR1 SGHDN, CDR2 FVKESK. CDR3 amino acids: CASSQDSGTSGAYEQYF. Here the CDR3 DNA reads TGTGCCAGCAGCCAAGACTCCGGGACTAGCGGGGCCTACGAGCAGTACTTC.

The chain couples TRBV15 to TRBJ2-3, with 9 bases aligning to TRBD1. V lost 2 bases and J lost 3; bases outside the gene matches: 3. The CDR3 consists of 15 residues. Germline V lookup: CDR1 LNHNV, CDR2 YYDKDF (reference sequence). The CDR3 bases are TGTGCCACCAGCAGATCCGGGACAGGGACAGATACGCAGTATTTT. Its translation is CATSRSGTGTDTQYF.

V is TRBV5-1 and J is TRBJ2-5; 12 bases are shared with TRBD2. The V segment lost 1 base and the J segment 1 base; nucleotides outside the gene matches: 2. Germline loops: CDR1 SGHRS, CDR2 YFSETQ. CDR3 length equals 16 residues. The CDR3 loop is CASSLLAGGVQETQYF. The CDR3 nucleotides are TGCGCCAGCAGCTTGCTAGCGGGAGGGGTCCAAGAGACCCAGTACTTC.